This T cell receptor beta chain was recorded in a study of cytomegalovirus exposure and HLA in healthy donors. As regards this clone: Its antigen is undetermined.

The PCR was carried out with 60 Vbeta primers and 13 Jbeta primers. Generated by immunoSEQ multiplex PCR, the TCRdb table keeps only in-frame clones and is missing some. The table has approximately 150,000 clones, 76% seen once; the top ten hold 2.5% to 3.5%. Study results and caveats: When presence/absence was analysed, sequencing depth was taken to be roughly uniform across donors. Later work showed greater clonal expansion in HLA-associated TCR beta chains than in equally common others.

Sequenced input: PBMCs. This clonotype was obtained from a male donor in good health and CMV-seronegative.

CDR3 protein: CASSTGLGSEQYF. CDR3 DNA sequence: TGTGCCAGCAGCACGGGACTAGGGAGCGAGCAGTACTTC. The V call is TRBV7-3, the J call TRBJ2-7, with 8 bases matching TRBD2. The CDR3 contains 13 residues. V gave up 5 bases and J gave up 6 bases; unmatched junction bases: 6. The germline V gene has CDR1 SGHTA and CDR2 FQGTGA.